This T cell receptor beta chain was captured in a study of early T cells in non-severe SARS-CoV-2 infection (dated by TCRdb to the early 2020s). Study-wide context: Bulk RNA from unsorted whole blood was used for TCR sequencing, so alpha and beta chains could not be paired.

Libraries were constructed by 5' RACE. The sequencing machine was a NextSeq 500. Unique molecular identifiers were attached to individual cDNA molecules in the TCR library protocol so that sequencing error and PCR bias could be corrected. Sequencing covered both TCR alpha and beta chains, and within each sample the abundances of alpha and beta sequences were tightly co-correlated. From the authors' description of their analysis: Decombinator V4 was used to annotate TCR sequences for V gene, J gene and CDR3. TCRs were defined as expanded if a significant change between any two time points was detected under a Poisson model with p below 0.0001. TCR abundances were normalised to the total number of TCRs sequenced per sample and expressed as counts per million. MAIT TCRs were defined by TRAV1-2 paired with TRAJ12, TRAJ20 or TRAJ33, and iNKT TCRs by TRAV10 paired with TRAJ18. A search of VDJdb, accessed on 1 November 2021, was run for TCRs annotated to CMV, EBV and SARS-CoV-2, with TCRs annotated for multiple antigens excluded. In TCRdb, the public reads were trimmed at Q25 with fastp and aligned with MiXCR, with productive beta chains retained. Rows matching on CDR3 protein sequence are summarized as one entry with the most common DNA and genes. These V and J calls rely on TCRdb rather than the paper's analysis. For this sample the table gives some 40,000 distinct CDR3 sequences, of which 5.3% were detected only once. Roughly 29% of the sample is held by the ten biggest clonotypes.

The table lists this clonotype with many counts. The antigen this receptor binds is unknown. Base qualities were left out, and no much larger clone turns up one base away. The study was a case-control design nested within a healthcare worker cohort in London, UK, with weekly nasopharyngeal swab PCR tests and blood sampling. Healthcare workers were recruited during the week of the UK lockdown, between 23 and 31 March 2020, and followed weekly for up to about 15 weeks. On the study overall, not on this receptor specifically: VDJdb matching was skewed toward anti-spike CD8 responses and likely underestimated virus-specific expansions, missing private and CD4 specificities.

V is cut back by 6 bases and J by 4 bases, with 4 bases in the junction unmatched. Including cysteine and phenylalanine, the CDR3 has 15 amino acids. Only CDR3 DNA remains: 45 bases, in frame from the first base. CDR1 and CDR2 are read off the germline V gene as KGHDR and SFDVKD. The rearrangement combines TRBV24-1 with TRBJ2-6; 8 nucleotides in the junction match TRBD1. The specimen sequenced was whole blood. The clonotype was recovered from an adult who was a healthcare worker with PCR-confirmed SARS-CoV-2 infection or an uninfected control (not recorded which). The CDR3 protein sequence reads: CATSPGGAGANVLTF. At the DNA level, the sequence is TGTGCCACCAGTCCAGGGGGCGCCGGGGCCAACGTCCTGACTTTC.